This T cell receptor beta chain was identified during a study of blood T cells in healthy people across ages (dated by TCRdb to the mid-2010s). As for the study more broadly: In model experiments, roughly one uniquely barcoded TCR beta cDNA molecule per two T cells was captured by template switching. The donors were divided into four age groups: young (average 16 years), middle-aged (about 39), aged (approximately 62) and long-lived (around 87). Using deep sequencing normalized with unique cDNA molecular identifiers, the study measured how TCR beta repertoire diversity changes with age. Two additional independent replicas of 1 million unique cDNA reads from the same blood draw were analyzed for two donors (one aged 18 to 30 and one aged 80 or older). To avoid experimental bias, donors of different ages were spread randomly across the sequencing lanes. The paper's findings and limits, for the study overall: Because donor CMV infection status was unknown, age-related changes in expanded clonotypes were potentially confounded. Estimates of total diversity based on one million sequenced T cells were considered lower bounds and underestimates. Bulk unsorted PBMC profiling prevented conclusive comparison of naive and antigen-experienced compartments. Compared with the aged group, the long-lived group had more naive CD4+ T cells, fewer expanded clones and increased TCR diversity, a pattern suggesting age selection. The percentage of naive T cells measured by flow cytometry correlated strongly with observed TCR beta diversity. As age increased, observed TCR beta diversity per million T cells dropped in a roughly linear way, and a significant reduction was already evident by age 40.

This clonotype was detected a few times. Its antigen remains undetermined. Per-base qualities were not stored, and no clone one base away is much larger. The receptor library was made with 5' RACE. The instrument was an Illumina HiSeq 2500. A second about 7 to 11 cycle PCR used a sample-barcoded 5' primer and a J-beta primer mix. A unique molecular identifier was introduced onto each TCR beta cDNA molecule by a template-switch 5' adaptor carrying 12 random nucleotides. Each sample yielded at least 2.5 million CDR3-containing paired-end reads. All of the RNA was converted into first-strand cDNA using the Mint cDNA synthesis kit, with a TRBC-specific oligonucleotide serving as the primer. After uracil-DNA glycosylase treatment, a first 18-cycle PCR used universal primers M1SS and BC2_uni_R on all cDNA. The authors processed their data as follows. Each sample was normalized by randomly selecting 1 million high-quality reads, each carrying a distinct molecular identifier. Instead of being binned into consensus sequences, reads that shared molecular identifiers were thrown out. MiTCR, set to a Q25 quality threshold and the strictest error-elimination algorithm, was used for CDR3 identification, clonotype clustering and error correction. Lower-bound total TCR beta diversity was estimated with a nonparametric unseen species model using Euler transformation. TCRdb reprocessed the public reads (quality trimming at Q25 with fastp, clone calling with MiXCR) and kept in-frame beta chains. One record per CDR3 amino acid sequence lists the most common genes and DNA. TCRdb's processing, not the study's, gives the V and J calls here. Across this sample there are roughly 1,800,000 distinct CDR3 sequences, with 40% to 55% seen only once. Clones ranked in the top ten supply around 2.1% of the sample.

Systemically healthy Caucasian individuals from Russia, 39 in total and aged roughly 6 to 95 years, were included as donors. Ten milliliters of peripheral blood were drawn from each donor into EDTA-treated Vacutainer tubes. Ficoll-Paque density-gradient centrifugation was used to isolate PBMCs, with at least 6.5 million per sample. Total RNA was extracted from PBMCs with Trizol reagent, with at least 6 micrograms obtained per sample. For every donor, flow cytometry on a PBMC aliquot measured the percentage of naive CD45RAhigh/CD27high T cells. Sequencing was carried out using blood. This receptor was identified in a middle-aged woman in good health.

The CDR3 amino acid sequence is: CASSELQGNTEAFF. The DNA sequence is given as TGTGCCAGCAGTGAACTCCAGGGCAACACTGAAGCTTTCTTT. This chain joins TRBV25-1 to TRBJ1-1; TRBD1 is a weak D gene call, 5 bases matching. The CDR3 covers 14 residues, taking in both the cysteine and the phenylalanine. Left in the record is the CDR3 DNA by itself, 42 bases read in frame from the first base. V drops 2 bases and J drops 2 bases, leaving 9 bases in between. As encoded in the germline V gene, CDR1 is MGHDK while CDR2 is SYGVNS.